This is a list of T cell receptor beta chains from one sample in a study of HIV-infected children after antiretroviral therapy interruption. TCRdb fed the 3' RACE reads into MiXCR, producing one record per CDR3 protein. Of more than 40,000 distinct CDR3 sequences in the sample, 4.3% were seen once. Sequencing was performed on CD45RA+ CD4+ T cells from PBMCs, pooled from several time points, taken from a donor given antiretroviral therapy, either interrupted or continuous. The receptors derive from a pool of human donors with HIV. Both conserved end residues are part of each CDR3. Each record gives: D gene, J gene, clone size, CDR3 length, V gene, CDR3 protein, CDR3 DNA. The D gene is left open where the match is weak. Some rows have no size entry. The others give once, few or many, or a class for an expanded clone.

-	TRBJ1-5	many	11	TRBV6-1	CASSRDMPQHF	TGTGCCAGCAGCAGGGATATGCCCCAGCATTTT
TRBD1	TRBJ2-7	many	14	TRBV11-2	CASSIRQGLDEQYF	TGTGCCAGCAGCATCCGACAGGGGCTGGACGAGCAGTACTTC
TRBD1	TRBJ1-3	many	14	TRBV28	CASGQGSSGNTIYF	TGTGCCAGCGGACAGGGCTCCTCTGGAAACACCATATATTTT
-	TRBJ2-3	-	12	TRBV29-1	CSSGTDTDTQYF	TGCAGCTCCGGGACGGACACAGATACGCAGTATTTT
-	TRBJ2-2	many	15	TRBV12-3/TRBV12-4	CASSLRGGDTGELFF	TGTGCCAGCAGTTTGAGGGGCGGGGACACCGGGGAGCTGTTTTTT
-	TRBJ1-1	many	12	TRBV2	CASSGTHLQAFF	TGTGCCAGCAGTGGGACACATCTTCAAGCTTTCTTT
-	TRBJ1-2	once	11	TRBV4-2	CASRRVGGYTF	TGTGCCAGCCGGCGGGTGGGCGGCTACACCTTC
TRBD1	TRBJ1-2	many	14	TRBV28	CASSSGTVNYGYTF	TGTGCCAGCAGTTCCGGGACAGTCAACTATGGCTACACCTTC
-	TRBJ1-2	few	18	TRBV23-1	CASSQSSDSPALTGGYTF	TGCGCCAGCAGTCAATCGTCGGACTCACCAGCCCTAACAGGGGGCTACACCTTC
-	TRBJ2-7	many	13	TRBV12-3/TRBV12-4	CASSRDTSYEQYF	TGTGCCAGCAGCCGGGACACCTCCTACGAGCAGTACTTC
-	TRBJ1-1	many	15	TRBV20-1	CSARDPQGPNTEAFF	TGCAGTGCTAGGGATCCACAGGGACCTAACACTGAAGCTTTCTTT
TRBD2	TRBJ2-3	-	15	TRBV24-1	CATSGVAGVTDTQYF	TGTGCCACCAGTGGAGTAGCGGGGGTCACAGATACGCAGTATTTT
-	TRBJ1-1	many	14	TRBV7-9	CASSLESAAAEAFF	TGTGCCAGCAGCTTAGAATCGGCTGCGGCTGAAGCTTTCTTT
-	TRBJ1-6	few	14	TRBV25-1	CASSEYSSSRPLHF	TGTGCCAGCAGTGAATATTCCTCTTCCCGTCCCCTCCACTTT
-	TRBJ2-3	-	14	TRBV29-1	CSADGAGGTDTQYF	TGCAGCGCCGATGGGGCAGGGGGGACAGATACGCAGTATTTT
-	TRBJ1-5	many	14	TRBV20-1	CSARGHLSNQPQHF	TGCAGTGCTCGAGGGCACCTTAGCAATCAGCCCCAGCATTTT
-	TRBJ2-3	-	15	TRBV10-3	CAISESLPGPDTQYF	TGTGCCATCAGTGAATCTCTCCCGGGGCCAGATACGCAGTATTTT
-	TRBJ2-5	-	12	TRBV29-1	CSVIKSQETQYF	TGCAGCGTTATAAAGAGCCAAGAGACCCAGTACTTC
-	TRBJ2-5	many	13	TRBV28	CASRRAVGETQYF	TGTGCCAGCAGAAGAGCGGTGGGAGAGACCCAGTACTTC
-	TRBJ2-6	many	16	TRBV28	CASSDLISSGANVLTF	TGTGCCAGCAGTGACTTAATTTCCTCTGGGGCCAACGTCCTGACTTTC
-	TRBJ2-4	few	13	TRBV6-6	CASRIPGQNTLYF	TGTGCCAGCAGGATCCCAGGTCAAAACACCTTGTACTTT
-	TRBJ1-1	many	14	TRBV24-1	CATSGGPMDTEAFF	TGTGCCACCAGCGGGGGGCCGATGGACACTGAAGCTTTCTTT
-	TRBJ1-5	-	13	TRBV24-1	CATSGTGNQPQHF	TGTGCCACCAGTGGGACGGGGAATCAGCCCCAGCATTTT
-	TRBJ2-7	-	14	TRBV28	CASSLGPAGYEQYF	TGTGCCAGCAGTTTAGGACCCGCCGGGTACGAGCAGTACTTC
-	TRBJ2-5	-	14	TRBV28	CASSLPGGIETQYF	TGTGCCAGCAGTTTGCCAGGGGGGATAGAGACCCAGTACTTC
-	TRBJ2-1	many	11	TRBV20-1	CSAEGYNEQFF	TGCAGTGCCGAGGGGTACAATGAGCAGTTCTTC
-	TRBJ2-5	many	14	TRBV3-1	CASSVDRAQETQYF	TGTGCCAGCAGCGTCGACCGAGCCCAAGAGACCCAGTACTTC
-	TRBJ1-2	many	14	TRBV20-1	CSAARDDGPSGYTF	TGCAGTGCGGCGAGGGATGACGGTCCGAGTGGCTACACCTTC
-	TRBJ2-7	many	13	TRBV12-3/TRBV12-4	CASSFPWTGEQYF	TGTGCCAGCAGTTTTCCCTGGACTGGCGAGCAGTACTTC
TRBD2	TRBJ2-3	many	17	TRBV2	CASSDQASLAGTDTQYF	TGTGCCAGCAGTGATCAGGCGAGCCTAGCGGGCACAGATACGCAGTATTTT
-	TRBJ2-5	many	12	TRBV20-1	CSVGGRSETQYF	TGCAGTGTGGGGGGGCGGTCGGAGACCCAGTACTTC
-	TRBJ2-6	many	17	TRBV28	CASSSPGTQGGANVLTF	TGTGCCAGCAGTTCTCCCGGGACCCAAGGTGGGGCCAACGTCCTGACTTTC